The 29 T cell receptor beta chains in this list originate from one sample, sequenced in a study of beta chain features in type 1 diabetes. Regarding the study as a whole: Researchers report that Type 1 diabetes patients had moderately but significantly shorter TCRB CDR3s across all four CD4+ subsets.

For these TCRs, the target antigens are not known. cDNA synthesis used the whole RNA isolate, giving expressed TCRB sequences. The method was immunoSEQ multiplex PCR; TCRdb's version includes in-frame clones alone and lacks a portion of them. The table shows hundreds of thousands of clones, with roughly an eighth occurring only once. Sequencing was performed on naive CD4+ T cells from blood. These receptors were taken from a young man with type 1 diabetes.

This chain uses TRBV11-2 with TRBJ2-3; D is unresolved. The CDR3 sequence is 13 residues long. Trimming shortened V by 10 bases and J by 4 bases, and 15 bases separated the two germline ends. Germline assignment: CDR1 SGHAT and CDR2 FQNNGV. CDR3 amino acids: CATERLYPDTQYF. CDR3 DNA: TGTGCCACCGAGAGATTATATCCAGATACGCAGTATTTT.

Only a few counts were recorded for this clone. V is TRBV5-4 and J is TRBJ2-1; D is ambiguous. The length of the CDR3 is 15 residues. Trimming took 1 base from V and 0 from J, leaving 8 bases between them. The germline V gene has CDR1 SGHNT and CDR2 YYREEE (reference sequence). The DNA for the CDR3 is TGTGCCAGCAGCTTGCCGGTCTACTCCTACAATGAGCAGTTCTTC. Translating gives CASSLPVYSYNEQFF. The full variable domain, in which reference TRBV5-4 and TRBJ2-1 provide the parts outside the CDR3, is ETGVTQSPTHLIKTRGQQVTLRCSSQSGHNTVSWYQQALGQGPQFIFQYYREEENGRGNFPPRFSGLQFPNYSSELNVNALELDDSALYLCASSLPVYSYNEQFFGPGTRLTVL.

A word on this clone: The junction shows a germline mismatch at one end, possibly a read error. The chain employs TRBV5-4 and TRBJ2-7; TRBD2 aligns across 8 bases. This CDR3 is built from 12 residues. Germline lookup yields CDR1 SGHNT and CDR2 YYREEE (reference sequence). The CDR3 is CASTPLRGLEAF. CDR3 bases: TGTGCCAGCACCCCCCTTAGGGGACTAGAAGCCTTC. Using reference TRBV5-4 and TRBJ2-7 for the parts outside the CDR3, the full variable domain is ETGVTQSPTHLIKTRGQQVTLRCSSQSGHNTVSWYQQALGQGPQFIFQYYREEENGRGNFPPRFSGLQFPNYSSELNVNALELDDSALYLCASTPLRGLEAFGPGTRLTVT.

Comments on this clone: Germline is not matched at one junction end, which may reflect a read error. The chain employs TRBV20-1 and TRBJ1-2; D gene uncertain. Germline lookup yields CDR1 DFQATT and CDR2 SNEGSKA (reference sequence). CDR3 size: 9 residues. The CDR3 DNA reads TGCAGTGCTGGAGACGGCTACACCTTC. It codes for CSAGDGYTF.

The chain employs TRBV2 and TRBJ2-3; D may be TRBD2 (6 bases). V lost 6 bases and J lost 5, with 9 bases in between. The CDR3 runs 12 residues. In germline, CDR1 is SNHLY, CDR2 FYNNEI. The CDR3 reads CASRRDLDTQYF. In nucleotides, the CDR3 is TGTGCCAGCAGGCGGGATCTAGATACGCAGTATTTT.

The CDR3 nucleotides read TGCGCCAGCAGCTACGGGGACAGGGCCAATGAGCAGTTCTTC. Translation: CASSYGDRANEQFF. The chain carries TRBV5-1 and TRBJ2-1; TRBD1 matches 9 bases. J gave up 6 bases and V 3 bases, and 4 bases lay outside the gene matches. Germline V gene lookup returns CDR1 SGHRS and CDR2 YFSETQ. This CDR3 is built from 14 residues.

This clone was counted a few times. The chain carries TRBV30 and TRBJ2-1, with D possibly being TRBD1 or TRBD2 (5 bases each). The V end was cut by 0 bases, the J end by 8 bases, with 14 bases between. Germline CDR1 GTSNPN, CDR2 SVGIG (reference sequence). This CDR3 is built from 14 residues. The CDR3 region is CAWSVRVGVDEQFF. The CDR3 DNA follows: TGTGCCTGGAGTGTAAGGGTGGGGGTCGATGAGCAGTTCTTC.

The sample holds a few counts of this clone. CDR3 sequence reads: CAWSRMGATDTQYF. CDR3 coding DNA: TGTGCCTGGAGCAGAATGGGGGCCACAGATACGCAGTATTTT. The V gene is TRBV30, the J gene TRBJ2-3, with D possibly matching TRBD1 (6 bases). The V gene's germline CDR1 is GTSNPN and CDR2 SVGIG (reference sequence). Trimming pared 3 bases from V and 2 bases from J, leaving 12 bases between. The CDR3 has 14 amino acids.

This chain connects TRBV7-9 to TRBJ1-1, with D unresolved. The CDR3 is 15 residues long. Looked up from germline, CDR1 is SEHNR and CDR2 is FQNEAQ (reference sequence). Trimming stripped 2 bases from V and 5 bases from J, with 15 bases between. The CDR3 DNA reads as TGTGCCAGCAGCTTATCCCCCTCAAGAAATACTGAAGCTTTCTTT. Its protein is CASSLSPSRNTEAFF.

The V call is TRBV28, the J call TRBJ2-7, with D possibly being TRBD1 or TRBD2 (5 bases each). The germline V gene encodes CDR1 MDHEN and CDR2 SYDVKM. CDR3 length equals 14 residues. The V end lost 8 bases, the J end lost 8 bases, and 22 bases lay between the germline ends. The CDR3 is CASLKWDVRVKQYF. In DNA form, the CDR3 reads TGTGCCAGCCTCAAATGGGACGTAAGGGTAAAGCAGTACTTC.

This clone was picked up a small number of times. The genes are TRBV9 and TRBJ1-5; the D is unclear. This CDR3 has 15 amino acids. The germline V gene has CDR1 SGDLS and CDR2 YYNGEE. V was trimmed by 0 bases and J by 5 bases, leaving 12 bases between them. The CDR3 nucleotides read TGTGCCAGCAGCGTAGGGGAAGGGTGGGATCAGCCCCAGCATTTT. This gives the protein CASSVGEGWDQPQHF.

The genes are TRBV10-3 and TRBJ1-4; unclear D gene. CDR1 is ENHRY, CDR2 SYGVKD, per germline. This CDR3 spans 12 amino acids. With 3 bases removed from V and 8 bases from J, the gap between germline ends came to 7 bases. The chain's CDR3 is CAISEPREKLFF. The CDR3 nucleotides read TGTGCCATCAGTGAACCGAGGGAAAAACTGTTTTTT.

The chain has TRBV9 and TRBJ2-6; TRBD2 is a possible D gene (7 bases). V lost 4 bases and J 0 bases, leaving 20 bases between the germline ends. CDR3 length: 19 amino acids. Germline V CDR1 and CDR2: SGDLS, YYNGEE. The CDR3 loop reads CASSPRIGGGYSGANVLTF. The CDR3 nucleotides read TGTGCCAGCAGCCCCCGCATAGGGGGAGGGTACTCTGGGGCCAACGTCCTGACTTTC.

V gene TRBV14 combines with J gene TRBJ1-2, with a weak D call TRBD1 (5 bases). The V and J ends lost 1 base and 2 bases respectively, with 8 bases between them. Germline V gives CDR1 SGHDN, CDR2 FVKESK. This CDR3 has 14 amino acids. CDR3 nucleotides: TGTGCCAGCAGCCAAGTATGGGGCAACTATGGCTACACCTTC. This translates into CASSQVWGNYGYTF.

This clone was found a few times. This sequence joins TRBV30 and TRBJ2-7; D is possibly TRBD2 (5 bases). Germline V lookup: CDR1 GTSNPN, CDR2 SVGIG (reference sequence). The V and J ends lost 0 bases and 3 bases respectively, with 9 bases between them. The CDR3 contains 13 residues. The CDR3 nucleotides read TGTGCCTGGAGTGTAAACGGAGGCTACGAGCAGTACTTC. Translated, it gives CAWSVNGGYEQYF. The full variable domain, completed using reference TRBV30 and TRBJ2-7, is SQTIHQWPATLVQPVGSPLSLECTVEGTSNPNLYWYRQAAGRGLQLLFYSVGIGQISSEVPQNLSASRPQDRQFILSSKKLLLSDSGFYLCAWSVNGGYEQYFGPGTRLTVT.

This clone was counted between two and nine times. The chain recombines TRBV7-3 with TRBJ2-5; 12 nucleotides match TRBD2. This CDR3 has 14 residues. CDR1 and CDR2 (germline): SGHTA, FQGTGA. V gave up 2 bases and J gave up 5 bases; unmatched junction bases: 0. The CDR3 bases are TGTGCCAGCAGCTTAGGGACTAGCGGGGAGACCCAGTACTTC. It yields the protein CASSLGTSGETQYF.

The chain is built from TRBV28 and TRBJ2-3; D possibly corresponds to TRBD2 (6 bases). Germline CDR1 is MDHEN and CDR2 is SYDVKM. This CDR3 has 13 amino acids. Trimming shortened V by 10 bases and J by 6 bases, and 17 bases separated the two germline ends. This CDR3 is CATRDSVLDTQYF. The CDR3 DNA follows: TGTGCCACCCGGGACTCCGTCCTCGATACGCAGTATTTT.

In this sample, this clone turned up a few times. This CDR3 reads CSVRSGPNTEAFF. The CDR3 DNA reads as TGCAGCGTTCGTTCGGGACCCAACACTGAAGCTTTCTTT. This rearrangement joins TRBV29-1 to TRBJ1-1, with D perhaps matching TRBD1 (5 bases). With 5 bases removed from V and 2 bases from J, the gap between germline ends came to 12 bases. Germline-derived CDR1 and CDR2 are SQVTM and ANQGSEA. The CDR3 covers 13 residues.

There are a few counts of this clone. V is TRBV18 and J is TRBJ1-1, with a possible D match to TRBD1 (5 bases). CDR3 length equals 12 residues. Trimming removed 4 bases at V and 10 bases at J, with 13 bases between. Germline V gene data show CDR1 as KGHSH and CDR2 as LQKENI. The CDR3 loop reads CASSLREDGAFF. The CDR3 coding sequence is TGTGCCAGCTCACTCAGGGAGGACGGAGCTTTCTTT.

This chain links TRBV19 with TRBJ1-5; D is perhaps TRBD1 (6 bases). Germline values: CDR1 LNHDA, CDR2 SQIVND (reference sequence). The CDR3 is 15 residues long. Trimming shortened V by 3 bases and J by 5 bases, and 14 bases separated the two germline ends. CDR3 bases: TGTGCCAGTAGTATGGGCCAGGGGAGCCATCAGCCCCAGCATTTT. Encoded protein: CASSMGQGSHQPQHF.

This clone was counted a few times. The chain has TRBV28 and TRBJ1-1; 10 bases match TRBD1. Per the germline V gene, CDR1 is MDHEN and CDR2 is SYDVKM. There are 18 residues in the CDR3. Unmatched junction bases numbered 11, after V lost 3 bases and J lost 1 base. CDR3 protein: CASSFPGTGATRNTEAFF. In nucleotides, the CDR3 is TGTGCCAGCAGTTTCCCCGGGACAGGGGCGACTAGGAACACTGAAGCTTTCTTT.

This sequence joins TRBV5-4 and TRBJ2-7; TRBD1 might be the D (6 bases). V lost 5 bases, J lost 2 bases, and 14 bases lay in between. CDR1 SGHNT and CDR2 YYREEE come from the germline V gene (reference sequence). The CDR3 is 14 residues long. The CDR3 is CASSMTGDAYEQYF. CDR3 DNA: TGTGCCAGCAGTATGACAGGTGACGCCTACGAGCAGTACTTC.

Only a few counts were recorded for this clone. The chain joins TRBV2 to TRBJ1-6; unclear D gene. The CDR3 totals 11 residues. In germline, CDR1 is SNHLY, CDR2 FYNNEI. Deletions cut 3 bases from V and 10 bases from J, with 4 bases between. The CDR3 DNA follows: TGTGCCAGCAGTGACGAATCACCCCTCCACTTT. Residues: CASSDESPLHF.

J is TRBJ2-7 and V is TRBV20-1; D call uncertain. The V gene's germline CDR1 is DFQATT and CDR2 SNEGSKA (reference sequence). Trimming removed 1 base from V and 6 bases from J, with 7 bases in between. The CDR3 sequence is 11 residues long. CDR3 bases: TGCAGTGCTAGAGGCTTTAGCGAGCAGTACTTC. It is translated as CSARGFSEQYF.

This clone was counted between two and nine times. Compared with germline, one end of the junction differs, possibly owing to a read error. The genes are TRBV6-6 and TRBJ1-3, with a tentative D call TRBD1 (5 bases). The CDR3 spans 15 residues. Germline V gene lookup returns CDR1 MNHNY and CDR2 SVGAGI (reference sequence). CDR3 protein: CASSNSGYSGNTIYF. The CDR3 DNA sequence: TGTGCCAGCAGTAACTCAGGGTACTCTGGAAACACCATATATTTT.

J is TRBJ2-7 and V is TRBV15; D unclear. This CDR3 contains 15 residues. V lost 0 bases to trimming and J lost 1 base, with 10 bases between them. The germline V gene encodes CDR1 LNHNV and CDR2 YYDKDF (reference sequence). Here the CDR3 reads CATSRDYDPSYEQYF. The CDR3 DNA sequence: TGTGCCACCAGCAGAGATTACGACCCATCCTACGAGCAGTACTTC.

Points on this clone: The sample holds other DNA sequences that translate to the same CDR3. The chain recombines TRBV29-1 with TRBJ1-5; D gene unclear. CDR1 and CDR2 from the germline V gene are SQVTM and ANQGSEA. The CDR3 covers 12 residues. V was clipped by 6 bases and J by 5 bases, with 11 bases between them. The CDR3 region has the DNA TGCAGCGTCGGGGAGGGAGATCAGCCCCAGCATTTT. Translation: CSVGEGDQPQHF. The whole variable domain, filled in from reference TRBV29-1 and TRBJ1-5, reads SAVISQKPSRDICQRGTSLTIQCQVDSQVTMMFWYRQQPGQSLTLIATANQGSEATYESGFVIDKFPISRPNLTFSTLTVSNMSPEDSSIYLCSVGEGDQPQHFGDGTRLSIL.

The chain joins TRBV18 to TRBJ2-4; 7 nucleotides agree with TRBD1. J was trimmed by 8 bases and V by 6 bases; bases with no gene match: 19. The CDR3 covers 17 residues. The germline V gene encodes CDR1 KGHSH and CDR2 LQKENI. CDR3 sequence (DNA): TGTGCCAGCTCTGCGACGGAACAAAGGGACAGTTACTACATTCAGTACTTC. Translation: CASSATEQRDSYYIQYF.

This clone has a handful of counts. This chain joins TRBV29-1 and TRBJ2-5, with D perhaps TRBD1 or TRBD2 (6 bases each). Germline assignment: CDR1 SQVTM and CDR2 ANQGSEA. The CDR3 runs 15 residues. Trimming pared 4 bases from V and 3 bases from J, leaving 18 bases between. CDR3 loop: CSVGGTRGDEETQYF. CDR3 coding DNA: TGCAGCGTTGGAGGAACTAGGGGGGATGAAGAGACCCAGTACTTC.